The 27 T cell receptor beta chains given below trace back to one sample, sequenced in a study of technical replicates of blood from several donors. TCRdb keeps only in-frame clones here, not all; method: immunoSEQ multiplex PCR. Of tens of thousands of clones in the sample, around nine tenths were seen once. Material: PBMCs. These TCRs come from a human donor in good health. Some clones in this sample may be carry-over from other donors' samples.

This chain joins TRBV7-9 and TRBJ2-5; the D gene is possibly TRBD2 (5 bases). CDR1 and CDR2 from the germline V gene are SEHNR and FQNEAQ (reference sequence). The CDR3 totals 14 residues. Trimming left V 2 bases short and J 5 bases short, with 12 bases between. CDR3 residues: CASSLSAASETQYF. The DNA of the CDR3 is TGTGCCAGCAGCTTATCAGCGGCCTCGGAGACCCAGTACTTC.

The chain links TRBV27 to TRBJ1-5, with TRBD1 identical over 7 bases. V dropped 4 bases and J dropped 3; count of bases not matched to a gene: 6. There are 15 residues in the CDR3. Germline loops: CDR1 MNHEY, CDR2 SMNVEV (reference sequence). This CDR3 reads CASSSTGRNNQPQHF. The CDR3, as DNA: TGTGCCAGCAGTTCGACAGGGAGGAACAATCAGCCCCAGCATTTT.

V is TRBV2 and J is TRBJ2-7, with D possibly matching TRBD1 (5 bases). Per the germline V gene, CDR1 is SNHLY and CDR2 is FYNNEI. The V gene lost 5 bases and the J gene lost 5 bases, with 13 bases spanning the gap. The CDR3 contains 13 residues. CDR3 sequence reads: CASSYSGYHEQYF. As DNA, the CDR3 is TGTGCCAGCAGTTATTCAGGGTACCACGAGCAGTACTTC.

The chain uses TRBV5-1 and TRBJ2-2, with D perhaps matching TRBD2 (7 bases). The V and J ends lost 0 bases and 6 bases respectively, with 15 bases between them. The CDR3 is made up of 16 amino acids. In germline, CDR1 is SGHRS, CDR2 YFSETQ. In DNA, the CDR3 is TGCGCCAGCAGCTTGGCCGAGGGGGGGGCATCCGGGGAGCTGTTTTTT. Encoded protein: CASSLAEGGASGELFF. Using reference TRBV5-1 and TRBJ2-2 for the parts outside the CDR3, the full variable domain is KAGVTQTPRYLIKTRGQQVTLSCSPISGHRSVSWYQQTPGQGLQFLFEYFSETQRNKGNFPGRFSGRQFSNSRSEMNVSTLELGDSALYLCASSLAEGGASGELFFGEGSRLTVL.

The gene calls are TRBV7-2 and TRBJ1-5, with TRBD1 identical over 9 bases. CDR1 and CDR2 (germline): SGHTA, FQGNSA. J lost 5 bases, V lost 4 bases, and 9 bases had no gene match. The CDR3 is 16 residues long. The CDR3 DNA is TGTGCCAGCAGCTGGGATCCGGGACAGGGTCATCAGCCCCAGCATTTT. It translates to CASSWDPGQGHQPQHF. The variable domain in full, with the rest retrieved from reference TRBV7-2 and TRBJ1-5, is GAGVSQSPSNKVTEKGKDVELRCDPISGHTALYWYRQSLGQGLEFLIYFQGNSAPDKSGLPSDRFSAERTGGSVSTLTIQRTQQEDSAVYLCASSWDPGQGHQPQHFGDGTRLSIL.

V is TRBV7-3 and J is TRBJ2-1; 7 nucleotides align to TRBD2. The CDR3 sequence is 17 residues long. The V gene's germline CDR1 is SGHTA and CDR2 FQGTGA. With 2 bases clipped from V and 0 bases from J, the junction kept 7 bases outside the gene matches. The DNA for the CDR3 is TGTGCCAGCAGCTTATTAGGCGGGAGTAGCTCCTACAATGAGCAGTTCTTC. Translated: CASSLLGGSSSYNEQFF.

The chain has TRBV18 and TRBJ2-2; maybe TRBD2 (6 bases). From germline, CDR1 is KGHSH and CDR2 LQKENI. The length of the CDR3 is 15 residues. Trimming left V 3 bases short and J 1 base short, with 9 bases between. The CDR3 protein is CASSPRLENTGELFF. CDR3 nucleotide sequence: TGTGCCAGCTCACCCAGACTAGAGAACACCGGGGAGCTGTTTTTT.

The chain links TRBV6-6 to TRBJ2-2; 9 bases are a match to TRBD2. Per the germline V gene, CDR1 is MNHNY and CDR2 is SVGAGI (reference sequence). The junction had 11 bases not matched to a gene; V was cut back by 5 bases and J by 7 bases. The CDR3 is made up of 16 amino acids. As DNA, the CDR3 is TGTGCCAGCAGTGGCCGTAGCGGGAGCTCTGGCGGGGAGCTGTTTTTT. Amino acid sequence: CASSGRSGSSGGELFF.

The V call is TRBV10-3, the J call TRBJ1-1; D is unresolved. The germline CDR1 and CDR2 sequences are ENHRY and SYGVKD. This CDR3 has 14 residues. Deletions cut 0 bases from V and 7 bases from J, with 12 bases between. In DNA form, the CDR3 reads TGTGCCATCAGTGAGTCGACGACAAGTAGTGAAGCTTTCTTT. Protein product: CAISESTTSSEAFF.

The genes are TRBV12-5 and TRBJ2-3; 8 bases are shared with TRBD2. With V trimmed by 9 bases and J by 2 bases, 4 bases remained unmatched. This CDR3 comprises 13 residues. The germline gives CDR1 LGHNT, CDR2 FRNRAP. CDR3 in amino acids: CASGGAYTDTQYF. The DNA for the CDR3 is TGTGCTAGCGGGGGGGCTTACACAGATACGCAGTATTTT.

This clone was recorded once. The rearrangement links TRBV11-2 to TRBJ2-1; 9 bases agree with TRBD2. Looked up from germline, CDR1 is SGHAT and CDR2 is FQNNGV. V was clipped by 1 base and J by 9 bases; unmatched bases: 4. The CDR3 length is 14 residues. The CDR3 is CASSLGREGREQFF. The CDR3 DNA reads TGTGCCAGCAGCTTAGGGCGGGAGGGCCGTGAGCAGTTCTTC.

The CDR3 loop is CASALGRGTDTQYF. CDR3 nucleotide sequence: TGTGCCAGTGCCCTCGGTAGAGGAACAGATACGCAGTATTTT. The chain has TRBV19 and TRBJ2-3; no clear D gene. Trimming cost V 8 bases and J 3 bases, with 15 bases left between them. The CDR3 is 14 amino acids. The V gene's germline CDR1 is LNHDA and CDR2 SQIVND (reference sequence). Full variable domain (missing parts from reference TRBV19 and TRBJ2-3): DGGITQSPKYLFRKEGQNVTLSCEQNLNHDAMYWYRQDPGQGLRLIYYSQIVNDFQKGDIAEGYSVSREKKESFPLTVTSAQKNPTAFYLCASALGRGTDTQYFGPGTRLTVL.

The genes are TRBV9 and TRBJ1-1, with 9 bases aligning to TRBD1. J gave up 6 bases and V 3 bases, and 6 bases lay outside the gene matches. Germline lookup yields CDR1 SGDLS and CDR2 YYNGEE. This CDR3 spans 14 amino acids. CDR3 DNA: TGTGCCAGCAGCGCCGAACAGGGGGCCCCTGAAGCTTTCTTT. Translated: CASSAEQGAPEAFF.

The chain recombines TRBV4-2 with TRBJ1-4, with D possibly TRBD1 on 6 matching bases. The CDR3 extends over 15 amino acids. CDR1 and CDR2 from the germline V gene are LGHNA and YNFKEQ. The ends were cut back, 0 bases at V and 8 bases at J, with 13 bases in the middle. The CDR3 nucleotides read TGTGCCAGCAGCCAAGATCCAGGGGAGGGCGAAAAACTGTTTTTT. This encodes CASSQDPGEGEKLFF.

This chain uses TRBV6-6 with TRBJ1-1, with 7 bases lining up with TRBD1. V gave up 0 bases and J gave up 4 bases; unmatched junction bases: 2. Germline loops: CDR1 MNHNY, CDR2 SVGAGI (reference sequence). This CDR3 region has 14 residues. The CDR3 protein is CASSYSRGSTEAFF. CDR3 DNA sequence: TGTGCCAGCAGTTACTCCAGGGGGAGCACTGAAGCTTTCTTT.

This rearrangement joins TRBV5-1 to TRBJ1-5; D gene unclear. Germline V gene sequence: CDR1 SGHRS, CDR2 YFSETQ. CDR3 size: 13 residues. V lost 8 bases to trimming and J lost 0 bases, with 9 bases between them. The CDR3 region has the DNA TGCGCCAGTTCCCAGTATAGCAATCAGCCCCAGCATTTT. Protein sequence: CASSQYSNQPQHF.

The chain has TRBV6-1 and TRBJ2-7, with 7 bases that match TRBD1. Germline V CDR1 and CDR2: MNHNS, SASEGT. Trimming took 5 bases from V and 5 from J; bases not matched to a gene: 6. CDR3 length: 13 amino acids. The CDR3 nucleotides read TGTGCCAGCAGTCTCGGGACAGCCCACGAGCAGTACTTC. As protein: CASSLGTAHEQYF.

This chain links TRBV7-3 with TRBJ2-3, with 7 positions matching TRBD2. CDR1 and CDR2 (germline): SGHTA, FQGTGA. Trimming took 1 base from V and 5 from J; bases not matched to a gene: 6. The CDR3 length is 15 residues. This CDR3 is CASSLNGGTVDTQYF. The CDR3 coding sequence is TGTGCCAGCAGCTTAAACGGGGGGACCGTAGATACGCAGTATTTT.

This clone was counted a single time. J is TRBJ2-1 and V is TRBV5-1; 9 bases align to TRBD2. From germline, CDR1 is SGHRS and CDR2 YFSETQ. The junction had 8 bases not matched to a gene; V was cut back by 4 bases and J by 3 bases. The CDR3 spans 16 residues. This chain's CDR3 is CASSLDPSGVYNEQFF. CDR3 nucleotides: TGCGCCAGCAGCCTCGACCCTAGCGGGGTCTACAATGAGCAGTTCTTC.

The chain employs TRBV6-1 and TRBJ1-2; possibly TRBD1 for D (6 bases). This CDR3 region has 16 residues. V shed 0 bases and J shed 4 bases, with 15 bases lying between them. Germline loops: CDR1 MNHNS, CDR2 SASEGT. The CDR3 coding sequence is TGTGCCAGCAGTGAAGCGCTGACAGGCCAAGGCTATGGCTACACCTTC. It is translated as CASSEALTGQGYGYTF.

DNA for the CDR3: TGTGCCAGCAGGATGGGGGCACAGGGGGTCTACGAGCAGTACTTC. It specifies CASRMGAQGVYEQYF. The chain links TRBV5-4 to TRBJ2-7; 8 bases align to TRBD1. CDR1 is SGHNT and CDR2 is YYREEE in the germline V gene (reference sequence). The CDR3 consists of 15 residues. After removal of 5 bases from V and 3 bases from J, the junction contained 10 bases not matched to a gene.

V and J are TRBV20-1 and TRBJ2-5; D remains unclear. The J call may be in error: the DNA end matches TRBJ2-7 better. This CDR3 contains 11 residues. The germline V gene encodes CDR1 DFQATT and CDR2 SNEGSKA (reference sequence). CDR3 coding DNA: TGCAGTGCTAGAGATACGCACGAGCAGTACTTC. As protein: CSARDTHEQYF.

The chain couples TRBV4-2 to TRBJ2-6; possibly TRBD1 for D (6 bases). The CDR3 totals 17 residues. V was clipped by 1 base and J by 2 bases, with 12 bases between them. From germline, CDR1 is LGHNA and CDR2 YNFKEQ. The chain's CDR3 is CASSQAWQGPGANVLTF. The CDR3 region has the DNA TGTGCCAGCAGCCAAGCATGGCAGGGGCCTGGGGCCAACGTCCTGACTTTC.

The chain links TRBV27 to TRBJ2-7; 7 bases line up with TRBD1. The CDR3 length is 13 residues. Trimming cost V 6 bases and J 5 bases; bases outside gene matches: 7. From germline, CDR1 is MNHEY and CDR2 SMNVEV (reference sequence). CDR3 sequence reads: CASRRDSSHEQYF. The CDR3 bases are TGTGCCAGCAGGAGGGACAGCAGCCACGAGCAGTACTTC.

The chain has TRBV11-2 and TRBJ2-1, with TRBD2 as a possible D gene (5 bases). This CDR3 is built from 14 residues. The germline V gene has CDR1 SGHAT and CDR2 FQNNGV. The germline V and J ends were trimmed by 1 base and 1 base, with 5 bases remaining between them. The CDR3 reads CASSLAGSYNEQFF. DNA of the CDR3: TGTGCCAGCAGCTTAGCGGGGTCCTACAATGAGCAGTTCTTC.

This chain links TRBV4-1 with TRBJ1-4; D not certain. Germline V gene sequence: CDR1 MGHRA, CDR2 YSYEKL. This CDR3 comprises 15 residues. V dropped 0 bases and J dropped 8 bases, with 13 bases sitting between them. CDR3 in amino acids: CASSQDSRDPEKLFF. In DNA form, the CDR3 reads TGCGCCAGCAGCCAAGATAGCAGAGACCCAGAAAAACTGTTTTTT.

V is TRBV5-1 and J is TRBJ2-3; 7 bases align to TRBD2. V trimming: 5 bases; J trimming: 6 bases; junction bases outside the gene matches: 6. The V gene's germline CDR1 is SGHRS and CDR2 YFSETQ. The CDR3 loop spans 13 amino acids. CDR3 sequence (DNA): TGCGCCAGCAGGTCTGGGAGGGAGGATACGCAGTATTTT. This gives the protein CASRSGREDTQYF.